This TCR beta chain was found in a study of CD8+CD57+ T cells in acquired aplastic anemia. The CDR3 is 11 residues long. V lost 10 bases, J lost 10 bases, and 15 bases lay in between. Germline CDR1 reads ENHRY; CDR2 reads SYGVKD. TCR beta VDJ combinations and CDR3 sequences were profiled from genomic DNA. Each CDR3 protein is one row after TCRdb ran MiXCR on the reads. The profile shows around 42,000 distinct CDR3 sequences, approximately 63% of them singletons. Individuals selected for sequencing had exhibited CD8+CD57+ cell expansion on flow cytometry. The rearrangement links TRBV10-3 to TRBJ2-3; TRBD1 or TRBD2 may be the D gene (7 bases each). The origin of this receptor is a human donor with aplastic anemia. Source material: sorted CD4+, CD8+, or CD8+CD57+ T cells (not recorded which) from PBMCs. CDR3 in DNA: TGTGCCACAGGGGGAGGGAGGGCGCAGTATTTT. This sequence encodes CATGGGRAQYF.